These 10 T cell receptor beta chains came from one sample sequenced in a study of blood T cell repertoires in COVID-19. Sequenced by immunoSEQ multiplex PCR; TCRdb stores in-frame clones only, minus some. The sample lists some 200,000 clones, roughly 79% occurring once. Sample: peripheral blood. The source is a woman in her forties with COVID-19, enrolled during active disease.

The chain joins TRBV6-4 to TRBJ2-5; TRBD2 agrees at 16 bases. The CDR3 loop spans 17 amino acids. Unmatched junction bases numbered 11, after V lost 8 bases and J lost 5 bases. CDR1 MRHNA and CDR2 SNTAGT come from the germline V gene. The CDR3 here is CASGQGLAGGTWETQYF. CDR3 bases: TGTGCCAGCGGCCAGGGACTAGCGGGGGGGACATGGGAGACCCAGTACTTC.

The chain recombines TRBV6-4 with TRBJ1-5; maybe TRBD1 (5 bases). V lost 4 bases and J 3 bases, leaving 10 bases between the germline ends. The CDR3 runs 14 residues. Germline lookup yields CDR1 MRHNA and CDR2 SNTAGT. In DNA, the CDR3 is TGTGCCAGCAGTGTAAAAGGGGCCAATCAGCCCCAGCATTTT. Its translation is CASSVKGANQPQHF.

This clone occurred once. The CDR3 DNA sequence: TGTGCCAGTGGGGCCGGACTAGGATTGGGTGAGCAGTTCTTC. This gives the protein CASGAGLGLGEQFF. This chain links TRBV19 with TRBJ2-1, with TRBD2 matching over 7 bases. Losses at the gene ends were 8 bases for V and 9 bases for J; bases not matched to a gene: 13. Germline lookup yields CDR1 LNHDA and CDR2 SQIVND (reference sequence). The length of the CDR3 is 14 residues.

J is TRBJ2-5 and V is TRBV12-3 or TRBV12-4; 9 bases line up with TRBD2. This CDR3 contains 13 residues. The V segment lost 6 bases and the J segment 5 bases; nucleotides outside the gene matches: 4. In nucleotides, the CDR3 is TGTGCCAGCAGCCGAGGACTAGCGGAGACCCAGTACTTC. It yields the protein CASSRGLAETQYF.

This clone was recorded once. J is TRBJ2-7 and V is TRBV6-4; the match to TRBD2 covers 11 bases. CDR1 is MRHNA and CDR2 is SNTAGT in the germline V gene. The V segment lost 8 bases and the J segment 7 bases; nucleotides outside the gene matches: 13. The CDR3 is made up of 15 amino acids. The CDR3, as DNA: TGTGCCAGCCACCTTCTTTCGGGACTAGCGGATGAGCAGTACTTC. As protein: CASHLLSGLADEQYF.

This clone was counted a single time. The chain is built from TRBV28 and TRBJ2-2; tentatively, D is TRBD1 (5 bases). The germline V gene encodes CDR1 MDHEN and CDR2 SYDVKM. The CDR3 length is 12 residues. The ends were cut back, 8 bases at V and 4 bases at J, with 8 bases in the middle. The CDR3 loop reads CASYRGTGELFF. CDR3 in DNA: TGTGCCAGCTATAGGGGCACCGGGGAGCTGTTTTTT.

The V gene is TRBV29-1, the J gene TRBJ1-2; 7 nucleotides line up with TRBD1. This CDR3 has 13 residues. From germline, CDR1 is SQVTM and CDR2 ANQGSEA. Trimming took 5 bases from V and 2 from J; bases not matched to a gene: 5. CDR3 sequence: CSVRGQNNYGYTF. CDR3 nucleotide sequence: TGCAGCGTTCGGGGACAGAACAACTATGGCTACACCTTC.

V and J are TRBV23-1 and TRBJ1-1; 8 bases line up with TRBD1. TRBV23-1 is noted as an ORF with a role that remains uncertain. The CDR3 is 12 residues long. Losses at the gene ends were 9 bases for V and 3 bases for J; bases not matched to a gene: 3. CDR3 nucleotides: TGCGCCAGGACAGGGGAGGACACTGAAGCTTTCTTT. Amino acids: CARTGEDTEAFF.

V usage is TRBV3-1 (or the pseudogene TRBV3-2) and J usage is TRBJ2-5; D not certain. Trimming took off 7 bases at V and 3 bases at J, with 15 bases between the two ends. CDR3 length equals 14 residues. Germline lookup yields CDR1 LGHDT and CDR2 YNNKEL (reference sequence). This chain's CDR3 is CASIGLPHKETQYF. DNA for the CDR3: TGTGCCAGCATTGGGCTACCCCACAAAGAGACCCAGTACTTC.

The rearrangement links TRBV5-5 to TRBJ2-1; tentative D call: TRBD2 (5 bases). The CDR3 contains 17 residues. Germline values: CDR1 SGHKS, CDR2 YYEKEE (reference sequence). The V and J ends lost 0 bases and 10 bases respectively, with 23 bases between them. CDR3 DNA: TGTGCCAGCAGCTTGGTTGTGTCTAGAGGCGTAGGAGGAGAGCAGTTCTTC. Translating gives CASSLVVSRGVGGEQFF.